This TCR beta chain came from a study of CD4 and CD8 cells across lung adenocarcinoma regions. TCRdb reanalysed the PCR reads using MiXCR and keeps one entry per CDR3 protein. Of some 20,000 distinct CDR3 sequences in the sample, approximately 49% are singletons; the top ten hold more than 20%. Donors had localized lung adenocarcinoma, a non-small cell lung cancer. This clonotype was detected only a few times. This CDR3 is 16 amino acids long. Trimming took 8 bases from V and 6 from J; bases not matched to a gene: 14. Looked up from germline, CDR1 is MNHNS and CDR2 is SASEGT. The chain uses TRBV6-1 and TRBJ1-4, with 8 nucleotides matching TRBD1. The sequencing sample was made of CD8+ T cells from the center of a lung tumor. The receptor's source is a female donor with lung adenocarcinoma. The CD4 and CD8 labels of this study may be unreliable. The CDR3 nucleotides are TGTGCCAGCCGGCTGATTTGGACAGGGAGGGATGAAAAACTGTTTTTT. Protein sequence: CASRLIWTGRDEKLFF.